This TCR beta chain was recorded in a study of T-cell memory formation after mild COVID-19. Across the whole study: Largely donor-specific sequence clusters came from a couple of donors.

General study findings and limits: A balance of CD4 and CD8 characterized clones contracting day 15 to 85, whereas later expanders leaned CD4+.

Points on this clonotype: Its antigen is not identified.

TCRdb reprocessed the 5' RACE reads with MiXCR, giving one entry per CDR3 protein. The sample has 140,000 to 150,000 distinct CDR3 sequences, under 7% seen once. From germline, CDR1 is MNHEY and CDR2 SVGAGI. The CDR3 covers 17 residues. J was trimmed by 2 bases and V by 3 bases; bases with no gene match: 7. This TCR derives from an adult woman who had mild COVID-19 (a few samples of this study predate the infection). Cell type and time point are not known. V and J are TRBV6-5 and TRBJ2-6, with 7 positions matching TRBD1. Sequenced material: PBMCs or a T cell subset sorted from them (not recorded which). The CDR3 DNA follows: TGTGCCAGCAGTTATTTCTCCGGGACAGCTGGGGCCAACGTCCTGACTTTC. Translation: CASSYFSGTAGANVLTF.